This TCR beta chain was captured by sequencing in a study of blood T cells in healthy people across ages. The V gene's germline CDR1 is SGHRS and CDR2 YFSETQ. The CDR3 covers 13 residues. Trimming cost V 2 bases and J 5 bases, with 10 bases left between them. A sample-barcoded 5' primer and a J-beta primer mix were used in a second PCR of about 7 to 11 cycles. TCRdb passed the 5' RACE reads through MiXCR, listing each CDR3 protein once. The repertoire has 1.5 million to 2 million distinct CDR3 sequences, around half of them found once; the top ten carry approximately 2.1%. The chain employs TRBV5-1 and TRBJ2-5; D is unclear. The sequence was collected from a woman between 35 and 50 years old in good health. Input material: blood. In DNA, the CDR3 is TGCGCCAGCAGCTTTCAGTACTTGGAGACCCAGTACTTC. Translated: CASSFQYLETQYF.